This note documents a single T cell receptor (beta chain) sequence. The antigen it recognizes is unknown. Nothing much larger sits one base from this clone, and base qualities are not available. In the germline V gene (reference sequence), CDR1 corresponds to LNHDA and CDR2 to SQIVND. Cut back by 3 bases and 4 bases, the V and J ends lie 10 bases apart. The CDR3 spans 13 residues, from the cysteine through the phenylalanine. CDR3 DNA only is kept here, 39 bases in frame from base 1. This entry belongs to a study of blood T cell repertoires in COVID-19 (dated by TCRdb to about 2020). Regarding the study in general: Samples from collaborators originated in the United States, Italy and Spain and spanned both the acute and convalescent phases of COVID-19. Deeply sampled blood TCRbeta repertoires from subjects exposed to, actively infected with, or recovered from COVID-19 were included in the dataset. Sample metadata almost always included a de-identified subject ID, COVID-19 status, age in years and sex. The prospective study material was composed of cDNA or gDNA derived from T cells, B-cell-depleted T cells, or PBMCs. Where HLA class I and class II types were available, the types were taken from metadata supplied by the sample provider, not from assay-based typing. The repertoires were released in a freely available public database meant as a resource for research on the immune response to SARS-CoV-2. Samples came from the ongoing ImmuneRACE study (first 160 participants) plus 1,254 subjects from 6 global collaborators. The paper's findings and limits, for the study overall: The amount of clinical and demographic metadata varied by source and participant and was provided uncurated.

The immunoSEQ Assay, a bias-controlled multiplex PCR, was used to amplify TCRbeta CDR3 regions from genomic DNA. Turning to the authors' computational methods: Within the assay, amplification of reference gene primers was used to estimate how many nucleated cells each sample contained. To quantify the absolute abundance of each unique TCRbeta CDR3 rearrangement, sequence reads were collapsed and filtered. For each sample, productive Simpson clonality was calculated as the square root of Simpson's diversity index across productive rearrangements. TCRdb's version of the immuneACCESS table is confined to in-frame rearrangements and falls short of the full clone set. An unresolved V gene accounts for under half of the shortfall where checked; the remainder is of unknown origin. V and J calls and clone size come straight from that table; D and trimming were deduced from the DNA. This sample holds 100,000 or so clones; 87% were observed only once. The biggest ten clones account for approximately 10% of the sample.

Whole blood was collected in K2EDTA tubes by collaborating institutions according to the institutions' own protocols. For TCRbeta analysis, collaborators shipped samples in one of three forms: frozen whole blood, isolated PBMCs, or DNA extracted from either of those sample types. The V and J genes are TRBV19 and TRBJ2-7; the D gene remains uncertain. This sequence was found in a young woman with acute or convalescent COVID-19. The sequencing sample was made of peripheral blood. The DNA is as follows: TGTGCCAGTAGTATTAAGATCGCGTACGAGCAGTACTTC. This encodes CASSIKIAYEQYF.